The entry below describes one T cell receptor beta chain. There is no known antigen for this receptor. No much larger clone exists at a distance of one base, and base qualities are not known. The roughly 39 donors, aged 6 to 90 years, were systemically healthy Caucasian individuals from Russia. Approximately 10 milliliters of peripheral blood were collected from each donor into EDTA-treated Vacutainer tubes. Ficoll-Paque density-gradient centrifugation was used to isolate PBMCs, with at least 6.5 million obtained per sample. Trizol reagent was used to extract total RNA from the PBMCs, yielding at least 6 micrograms per sample. For every donor, an aliquot of PBMCs went through flow cytometry to measure the percentages of naive CD45RAhigh/CD27high T cells. The library was generated by 5' RACE. The sample was run on an Illumina HiSeq 2500. A second roughly 6 to 12 cycle PCR used a sample-barcoded 5' primer and a J-beta primer mix. A template-switch 5' adaptor carrying 12 random nucleotides introduced a unique molecular identifier onto each TCR beta cDNA molecule. Each sample yielded at least 3 million CDR3-containing paired-end reads. First-strand cDNA synthesis was performed from all RNA using the Mint cDNA synthesis kit, with priming by a TRBC-specific oligonucleotide. All cDNA was treated with uracil-DNA glycosylase and then went through a first 18-cycle PCR with the universal primers M1SS and BC2_uni_R. Per the original workflow: Each sample was normalized by randomly selecting 1 million high-quality reads, each carrying a distinct molecular identifier. Reads sharing molecular identifiers were discarded rather than binned into consensus sequences. MiTCR, with a Q25 quality threshold and the strictest error-elimination algorithm, was used for CDR3 identification, clonotype clustering and error correction. Lower-bound total TCR beta diversity was estimated with a nonparametric unseen species model using Euler transformation. The raw public data were reprocessed by TCRdb itself: fastp quality trimming at Q25, MiXCR clonotype calling, in-frame beta chains only. Each record represents a unique CDR3 protein, reported with the most common genes and DNA among its rows. Clone size and V and J calls follow TCRdb, not the original study. The sample table contains more than 700,000 distinct CDR3 sequences; only one count was recorded for less than 70% of them. The ten largest clones take up roughly 40% of the sample.

The data derive from a study of blood T cells in healthy people across ages (dated by TCRdb to between 2014 and 2017). About the full investigation: In model experiments, roughly one uniquely barcoded TCR beta cDNA molecule per two T cells was captured by template switching. To track age-related changes in TCR beta repertoire diversity, the study relied on deep sequencing normalized with unique cDNA molecular identifiers. The donors were divided into four age groups: young (average approximately 17 years), middle-aged (about 39), aged (approximately 62) and long-lived (more than 75). To avoid experimental bias, donors of different ages were randomly spread across the sequencing lanes. For two donors (one aged 18 to 30 and one aged 80 or older), the study analyzed two additional independent replicas of 1 million unique cDNA reads from the same blood draw.

The CDR3 contains 15 residues, cysteine and phenylalanine counted. Here the CDR3 DNA is all that survives: 45 bases in frame from base 1. The germline V gene yields SGHAT for CDR1 and FQNNGV for CDR2. General study outcomes and caveats: Bulk unsorted PBMC profiling prevented conclusive comparison of naive and antigen-experienced compartments. Total diversity estimates from one million sequenced T cells were considered lower bounds and underestimates. Observed TCR beta diversity correlated strongly with the percentage of naive T cells measured by flow cytometry. Donor CMV infection status was unknown, potentially confounding age-related changes in expanded clonotypes. The long-lived group showed more naive CD4+ T cells, fewer expanded clones and increased TCR diversity than the aged group, suggesting age selection. Observed TCR beta diversity per million T cells fell roughly linearly with age, and a significant reduction was already apparent by age around 36.

This clonotype was sampled from a man aged 80 or over in good health. This chain is built from TRBV11-2 and TRBJ2-4, with a tentative D gene TRBD2 over 6 matching bases. The tail of the sequence fits TRBJ2-7 better, so the J call may be wrong. The sequencing input was blood. The CDR3 region reads CASSLVDTGGAEQYF. The nucleotides are TGTGCCAGCAGCTTAGTGGATACTGGAGGGGCCGAGCAGTACTTC.